This entry lists 20 T cell receptor beta chains sequenced from one sample in a study of cytomegalovirus exposure and HLA in healthy donors (dated by TCRdb to 2016 to 2017). The library was made by the immunoSEQ multiplex PCR assay. For the multiplex PCR, a mixture combining 60 forward primers for TCR Vbeta segments and 13 reverse primers for TCR Jbeta segments was used. TCRdb obtained this table from immuneACCESS and retained in-frame rearrangements with V and J assigned. These tables miss some clones; where compared with another copy, unresolved V genes account for less than half of the shortfall, and the remainder is unexplained. The sample table holds about 120,000 clones, of which roughly 80% were seen once. The biggest ten clones account for roughly 7.3% of the sample. Material: PBMCs. Every receptor here comes from a male donor in good health and CMV-seronegative.

There are a few counts of this clone. The chain couples TRBV20-1 to TRBJ2-1, with 8 bases aligning to TRBD2. The CDR3 is 11 amino acids. Trimming cost V 1 base and J 15 bases; bases outside gene matches: 5. Germline lookup yields CDR1 DFQATT and CDR2 SNEGSKA (reference sequence). The CDR3 loop is CSARVGTSVFF. CDR3 DNA sequence: TGCAGTGCTAGAGTGGGGACTAGTGTGTTCTTC.

J is TRBJ1-6 and V is TRBV30; 9 nucleotides line up with TRBD1. Unmatched junction bases numbered 1, after V lost 3 bases and J lost 10 bases. Germline CDR1 and CDR2: GTSNPN and SVGIG (reference sequence). This CDR3 has 12 amino acids. Here the CDR3 reads CAWRGQGSPLHF. The CDR3 DNA is TGTGCCTGGAGGGGACAGGGATCACCCCTCCACTTT.

This clone was observed a handful of times. CDR3 DNA: TGTGCCAGCAGTCCGACAGGGGCAACCAGTGGGGCCAACGTCCTGACTTTC. Its translation: CASSPTGATSGANVLTF. This chain links TRBV28 with TRBJ2-6; TRBD1 matches at 8 bases. Germline values: CDR1 MDHEN, CDR2 SYDVKM. CDR3 length equals 17 residues. After removal of 5 bases from V and 3 bases from J, the junction contained 9 bases not matched to a gene.

The rearrangement links TRBV6-5 to TRBJ1-2; a possible D gene is TRBD1 (6 bases). V was trimmed by 0 bases and J by 1 base, leaving 12 bases between them. The germline gives CDR1 MNHEY, CDR2 SVGAGI. This CDR3 comprises 16 residues. The DNA of the CDR3 is TGTGCCAGCAGTTACTCCGGACAGCCCCATAACTATGGCTACACCTTC. Translated, it gives CASSYSGQPHNYGYTF.

This chain uses TRBV7-9 with TRBJ2-7, with 9 bases fitting TRBD1. V was pared by 5 bases and J by 3 bases, with 11 bases of the junction left unmatched. The V gene's germline CDR1 is SEHNR and CDR2 FQNEAQ (reference sequence). The CDR3 is 16 residues long. The CDR3 nucleotides read TGTGCCAGCAGCCGTTACCGGGACAGGGACTTCTACGAGCAGTACTTC. Amino acid sequence: CASSRYRDRDFYEQYF.

V usage is TRBV4-2 and J usage is TRBJ2-6; D remains unclear. The CDR3 runs 18 residues. CDR1 is LGHNA, CDR2 YNFKEQ, per germline. V gave up 1 base and J gave up 1 base, with 14 bases separating them. CDR3 loop: CASSQVSGSGSGANVLTF. CDR3 nucleotide sequence: TGTGCCAGCAGCCAAGTATCCGGGTCCGGATCTGGGGCCAACGTCCTGACTTTC.

The chain is built from TRBV5-5 and TRBJ1-2; 8 bases are shared with TRBD1. Germline V gene lookup returns CDR1 SGHKS and CDR2 YYEKEE (reference sequence). CDR3 length equals 13 residues. V dropped 3 bases and J dropped 8; count of bases not matched to a gene: 6. In nucleotides, the CDR3 is TGTGCCAGCAGCTCAGACAGGGGAGGAGGCTACACCTTC. Translated, it gives CASSSDRGGGYTF.

The J gene is TRBJ1-2, the V gene TRBV7-2, with 7 nucleotides matching TRBD1. Germline V gene lookup returns CDR1 SGHTA and CDR2 FQGNSA. There are 13 residues in the CDR3. The V and J ends lost 5 bases and 4 bases, in that order; junction bases with no gene match: 4. CDR3 residues: CASSRGQSYGYTF. The CDR3 DNA follows: TGTGCCAGCAGCAGGGGACAGAGCTATGGCTACACCTTC. Using reference TRBV7-2 and TRBJ1-2 for the parts outside the CDR3, the full variable domain is GAGVSQSPSNKVTEKGKDVELRCDPISGHTALYWYRQSLGQGLEFLIYFQGNSAPDKSGLPSDRFSAERTGGSVSTLTIQRTQQEDSAVYLCASSRGQSYGYTFGSGTRLTVV.

V usage is TRBV10-3 and J usage is TRBJ1-1; D is possibly TRBD1 (6 bases). Germline V gene lookup returns CDR1 ENHRY and CDR2 SYGVKD. The CDR3 spans 13 residues. The V and J ends lost 6 bases and 3 bases respectively, with 11 bases between them. CDR3 protein: CAIRTGSYTEAFF. CDR3 DNA sequence: TGTGCCATCAGGACAGGCTCTTACACTGAAGCTTTCTTT.

The chain recombines TRBV5-1 with TRBJ2-7; the D gene is possibly TRBD1 (5 bases). V lost 0 bases and J 1 base, leaving 14 bases between the germline ends. The CDR3 is 16 residues long. CDR1 is SGHRS, CDR2 YFSETQ, per germline. In DNA, the CDR3 is TGCGCCAGCAGCTTGGCCCCTCCGCAGGGTTCCTACGAGCAGTACTTC. Its translation: CASSLAPPQGSYEQYF. Combining the CDR3 with reference TRBV5-1 and TRBJ2-7 gives the whole variable domain KAGVTQTPRYLIKTRGQQVTLSCSPISGHRSVSWYQQTPGQGLQFLFEYFSETQRNKGNFPGRFSGRQFSNSRSEMNVSTLELGDSALYLCASSLAPPQGSYEQYFGPGTRLTVT.

The chain couples TRBV18 to TRBJ2-2; 10 positions agree with TRBD1. Trimming cost V 2 bases and J 1 base; bases outside gene matches: 1. Germline V gene data show CDR1 as KGHSH and CDR2 as LQKENI. The CDR3 runs to 16 residues. DNA of the CDR3: TGTGCCAGCTCACCAGGGACAGGGGTGAACACCGGGGAGCTGTTTTTT. Amino acid sequence: CASSPGTGVNTGELFF.

The table lists this clone with a count of one. The CDR3 loop reads CASSDRGLYTEAFF. Here the CDR3 DNA reads TGTGCCAGTAGCGACAGGGGGCTCTACACTGAAGCTTTCTTT. The rearrangement joins TRBV19 to TRBJ1-1, with 10 bases fitting TRBD1. V shed 6 bases, J shed 3 bases, and the junction held 4 bases outside the gene matches. Germline assignment: CDR1 LNHDA and CDR2 SQIVND (reference sequence). This CDR3 is 14 amino acids long.

V and J are TRBV11-2 and TRBJ2-1; no clear D. Germline V gives CDR1 SGHAT, CDR2 FQNNGV. This CDR3 has 14 amino acids. V dropped 0 bases and J dropped 7 bases, with 10 bases sitting between them. CDR3 sequence reads: CASSLDLRLNEQFF. CDR3 in DNA: TGTGCCAGCAGCTTAGATCTTAGACTTAATGAGCAGTTCTTC.

The genes are TRBV28 and TRBJ2-5, with a tentative D call TRBD2 (5 bases). CDR1 and CDR2 from the germline V gene are MDHEN and SYDVKM. The CDR3 has 12 amino acids. Trimming stripped 5 bases from V and 5 bases from J, with 9 bases between. The CDR3 DNA sequence: TGTGCCAGCAGTCGGGGAAGGGAGACCCAGTACTTC. This encodes CASSRGRETQYF.

This clone was found a few times. This sequence joins TRBV2 and TRBJ2-7; 7 bases match TRBD1. There are 14 residues in the CDR3. Germline CDR1 SNHLY, CDR2 FYNNEI. V gave up 6 bases and J gave up 4 bases; unmatched junction bases: 9. The CDR3 nucleotides read TGTGCCAGCAGGCCCGGACAGGTCCGGTACGAGCAGTACTTC. Translating gives CASRPGQVRYEQYF.

This clone was counted a single time. One end of the junction varies from germline; a read error may be responsible. The CDR3 spells CASSLRQGVMESF. The DNA of the CDR3 is TGTGCCAGCAGCTTACGACAGGGGGTTATGGAGTCCTTC. The chain uses TRBV7-2 and TRBJ1-2; 9 positions match TRBD1. In germline, CDR1 is SGHTA, CDR2 FQGNSA. CDR3 length equals 13 residues.

This clone was detected a few times. The chain's CDR3 is CASCGEGHTEAFF. The CDR3 DNA follows: TGTGCCAGCTGCGGGGAGGGTCACACTGAAGCTTTCTTT. This sequence joins TRBV28 and TRBJ1-1; D is uncertain. Germline V gene data show CDR1 as MDHEN and CDR2 as SYDVKM. The CDR3 has 13 residues. V was pared by 8 bases and J by 3 bases, with 13 bases between.

The rearrangement uses TRBV2 and TRBJ1-5; 8 positions match TRBD1. The CDR3 has 15 amino acids. J was trimmed by 3 bases and V by 6 bases; bases with no gene match: 7. CDR1 SNHLY and CDR2 FYNNEI come from the germline V gene. This chain's CDR3 is CASRLRTGINQPQHF. CDR3 nucleotide sequence: TGTGCCAGCAGGCTACGGACAGGGATCAATCAGCCCCAGCATTTT. The entire variable domain, with the rest obtained from reference TRBV2 and TRBJ1-5, is as follows: EPEVTQTPSHQVTQMGQEVILRCVPISNHLYFYWYRQILGQKVEFLVSFYNNEISEKSEIFDDQFSVERPDGSNFTLKIRSTKLEDSAMYFCASRLRTGINQPQHFGDGTRLSIL.

The V gene is TRBV6-5, the J gene TRBJ2-1; 8 bases line up with TRBD2. Germline V gene sequence: CDR1 MNHEY, CDR2 SVGAGI. This CDR3 has 13 amino acids. Trimming removed 4 bases from V and 5 bases from J; junction bases left unmatched: 1. The CDR3 reads CASSLTSDNEQFF. The CDR3 DNA reads as TGTGCCAGCAGTTTGACTAGCGACAATGAGCAGTTCTTC.

J is TRBJ2-3 and V is TRBV30; TRBD1 matches 9 bases. The V gene's germline CDR1 is GTSNPN and CDR2 SVGIG (reference sequence). Losses at the gene ends were 5 bases for V and 4 bases for J; bases not matched to a gene: 10. This CDR3 has 15 amino acids. For the CDR3, the DNA is TGTGCCTGGGAAACCGGGACAGGGAGATCAGATACGCAGTATTTT. The encoded protein is CAWETGTGRSDTQYF.